The present T cell receptor (beta chain) was sequenced within a study of T cells expressing NK-cell markers. Production of TCR beta cDNA relied on 5'RACE template switching with UMIs. TCRdb re-called the 5' RACE reads and shows each CDR3 protein once, DNA omitted. The specimen's table records more than 400,000 distinct CDR3 sequences. Germline V CDR1 and CDR2: SGHNT, YYREEE (reference sequence). The CDR3 is 15 amino acids. This TCR derives from a woman aged 18 to 75 in good health. The chain couples TRBV5-4 to TRBJ2-3; checking the TCRdb D call of TRBD2 is not possible without DNA. Sequencing input: blood T cells: a sorted CD56 or NKG2C T cell subset, CD4+ or CD8+ T cells, or bulk PBMC T cells (not recorded which). Here the CDR3 reads CASSSQGLYTDTQYF.